The 14 T cell receptor beta chains listed next were all sequenced from one sample in a study of blood T cell repertoires in COVID-19. The method was immunoSEQ multiplex PCR; TCRdb's version includes in-frame clones alone and lacks a portion of them. The table lists about 82,000 clones, roughly four fifths of them singletons, with about 7% in the top ten. Material: peripheral blood. Receptors were obtained from a man in his fifties with active or convalescent COVID-19.

The V and J genes are TRBV2 and TRBJ2-1; the match to TRBD2 covers 8 bases. Looked up from germline, CDR1 is SNHLY and CDR2 is FYNNEI. Trimming removed 10 bases from V and 5 bases from J; junction bases left unmatched: 10. This CDR3 spans 14 amino acids. The CDR3 region has the DNA TGTGCCACCTATTGGACTAGCCCCGACAATGAGCAGTTCTTC. Protein: CATYWTSPDNEQFF.

The chain recombines TRBV14 with TRBJ2-1; 8 positions match TRBD2. The CDR3 is made up of 13 amino acids. V lost 5 bases to trimming and J lost 7 bases; unmatched junction nucleotides: 4. Germline loops: CDR1 SGHDN, CDR2 FVKESK. CDR3 protein: CASSNPGGNEQFF. The CDR3 DNA is TGTGCCAGCAGCAACCCGGGAGGGAATGAGCAGTTCTTC.

This clone was picked up a small number of times. The chain carries TRBV28 and TRBJ2-7, with D perhaps matching TRBD1 (6 bases). CDR1 and CDR2 from the germline V gene are MDHEN and SYDVKM. Deletions cut 8 bases from V and 3 bases from J, with 11 bases between. The CDR3 has 12 residues. The CDR3: CASRGQNYEQYV. The CDR3 bases are TGTGCCAGCCGAGGACAGAACTACGAGCAGTACGTC.

The rearrangement links TRBV4-1 to TRBJ2-5; TRBD1 matches 9 bases. This CDR3 contains 16 residues. Germline-derived CDR1 and CDR2 are MGHRA and YSYEKL. V dropped 2 bases and J dropped 3; count of bases not matched to a gene: 7. The CDR3 DNA sequence: TGCGCCAGCAGCCAATCCGGGACAGGGAACGAAGAGACCCAGTACTTC. Its protein product is CASSQSGTGNEETQYF.

There are a few counts of this clone. V gene TRBV7-8 combines with J gene TRBJ2-1; a possible D gene is TRBD2 (5 bases). Germline V CDR1 and CDR2: SGHVS, FQNEAQ. The CDR3 runs to 15 residues. V was shortened by 5 bases and J by 8 bases, with 19 bases between the two germline ends. This CDR3 reads CASSTTSGFMDEQFF. The CDR3 nucleotides are TGTGCCAGCAGCACCACCAGCGGCTTTATGGATGAGCAGTTCTTC.

The chain joins TRBV6-4 to TRBJ2-3, with 10 bases that match TRBD1. The CDR3 loop spans 14 amino acids. V was pared by 5 bases and J by 3 bases, with 2 bases of the junction left unmatched. CDR1 is MRHNA and CDR2 is SNTAGT in the germline V gene. The CDR3, as DNA: TGTGCCAGCAGTTCGGGACAGGGGACAGATACGCAGTATTTT. Its translation: CASSSGQGTDTQYF.

The J gene is TRBJ2-2, the V gene TRBV19; 9 bases map to TRBD2. The CDR3 extends over 14 amino acids. The trim removed 4 bases at V and 9 bases at J, leaving 6 bases unmatched. Germline V CDR1 and CDR2: LNHDA, SQIVND (reference sequence). CDR3 region: CASSSGGALRELFF. The CDR3 DNA sequence: TGTGCCAGTAGTAGCGGGGGGGCGCTTAGGGAGCTGTTTTTT. Variable domain in full (rest from reference TRBV19 and TRBJ2-2): DGGITQSPKYLFRKEGQNVTLSCEQNLNHDAMYWYRQDPGQGLRLIYYSQIVNDFQKGDIAEGYSVSREKKESFPLTVTSAQKNPTAFYLCASSSGGALRELFFGEGSRLTVL.

The chain joins TRBV4-3 to TRBJ2-1; D is ambiguous. Germline values: CDR1 LGHNA, CDR2 YSLEER. The CDR3 totals 11 residues. V lost 1 base to trimming and J lost 7 bases, with 2 bases between them. CDR3 amino acids: CASSQANEQFF. The CDR3, as DNA: TGCGCCAGCAGCCAAGCTAATGAGCAGTTCTTC.

The genes are TRBV7-2 and TRBJ2-1; D perhaps matches TRBD1 (5 bases). Trimming took off 5 bases at V and 0 bases at J, with 11 bases between the two ends. The length of the CDR3 is 15 residues. From germline, CDR1 is SGHTA and CDR2 FQGNSA. The chain's CDR3 is CASSLRQSSYNEQFF. The CDR3 DNA sequence: TGTGCCAGCAGCCTCCGACAGAGCTCCTACAATGAGCAGTTCTTC.

The chain combines TRBV5-1 with TRBJ2-3; TRBD1 might be the D (6 bases). Germline CDR1 is SGHRS and CDR2 is YFSETQ. This CDR3 is built from 15 residues. Trimming stripped 1 base from V and 0 bases from J, with 9 bases between. CDR3 in amino acids: CASSLTGSSTDTQYF. DNA of the CDR3: TGCGCCAGCAGCTTGACAGGGTCTAGCACAGATACGCAGTATTTT. Full variable domain (remainder filled in from reference TRBV5-1 and TRBJ2-3): KAGVTQTPRYLIKTRGQQVTLSCSPISGHRSVSWYQQTPGQGLQFLFEYFSETQRNKGNFPGRFSGRQFSNSRSEMNVSTLELGDSALYLCASSLTGSSTDTQYFGPGTRLTVL.

The chain is built from TRBV5-1 and TRBJ2-2, with 9 bases that match TRBD1. J was trimmed by 6 bases and V by 2 bases; bases with no gene match: 5. The CDR3 has 15 amino acids. Germline CDR1 is SGHRS and CDR2 is YFSETQ. The CDR3 DNA reads TGCGCCAGCAGCTTAGGACAGGGGTTACCCGGGGAGCTGTTTTTT. Protein product: CASSLGQGLPGELFF.

This sequence joins TRBV27 and TRBJ1-3; TRBD1 is a possible D gene (6 bases). V lost 3 bases and J lost 4, with 10 bases in between. Germline V gives CDR1 MNHEY, CDR2 SMNVEV (reference sequence). The CDR3 runs 14 residues. The CDR3, as DNA: TGTGCCAGCAGTTTCAGGGGAGAGGGAAACACCATATATTTT. It specifies CASSFRGEGNTIYF.

V gene TRBV6-5 combines with J gene TRBJ1-6; D is undetermined. Between the trimmed V and J ends, which lost 0 bases and 11 bases, there was a span of 14 bases. Per the germline V gene, CDR1 is MNHEY and CDR2 is SVGAGI. The CDR3 has 15 amino acids. DNA of the CDR3: TGTGCCAGCAGTTACTCGCTACAAGAGGCGACACCCCTCCACTTT. Translation: CASSYSLQEATPLHF.

The chain employs TRBV12-3 or TRBV12-4 and TRBJ1-4, with D perhaps TRBD1 (6 bases). V was clipped by 1 base and J by 17 bases, with 17 bases between them. This CDR3 contains 13 residues. CDR3 in DNA: TGTGCCAGCAGTTTAGGGTTCTCGGCAGGGGTTTTTTTT. It translates to CASSLGFSAGVFF.